The 10 T cell receptor beta chains given below trace back to one sample, sequenced in a study of OX40 agonist ivuxolimab in advanced cancers. Data came from immunoSEQ multiplex PCR; TCRdb stores just in-frame clones and leaves some out. The sample holds tens of thousands of clones, 75% to 85% seen once. This specimen was CD4+ or CD8+ T cells sorted from blood, taken in a trial of the OX40 agonist ivuxolimab. All receptors derive from an adult with an advanced solid tumor such as melanoma, head and neck, liver or kidney cancer.

In regard to this clone: Other DNA sequences in the same sample also yield this CDR3. The V call is TRBV2, the J call TRBJ2-5, with unresolved D. The CDR3 runs 13 residues. Trimming took off 7 bases at V and 1 base at J, with 10 bases between the two ends. CDR1 is SNHLY and CDR2 is FYNNEI in the germline V gene. The CDR3 here is CASIRGSQETQYF. The CDR3 nucleotides read TGTGCCAGCATCCGCGGAAGCCAAGAGACCCAGTACTTC.

The chain combines TRBV7-2 with TRBJ2-5; D not resolved. This CDR3 is built from 12 residues. V was clipped by 5 bases and J by 7 bases, with 11 bases between them. Germline assignment: CDR1 SGHTA and CDR2 FQGNSA. CDR3 sequence (DNA): TGTGCCAGCAGCCTCTATCCGGGGACCCAGTACTTC. It encodes CASSLYPGTQYF.

The J gene is TRBJ1-1, the V gene TRBV9, with D unclear. V was trimmed by 0 bases and J by 1 base, leaving 4 bases between them. Germline CDR1 is SGDLS and CDR2 is YYNGEE. The CDR3 is 13 amino acids. The CDR3 region is CASSVDQNTEAFF. The CDR3 DNA follows: TGTGCCAGCAGCGTAGACCAGAACACTGAAGCTTTCTTT.

The chain employs TRBV7-2 and TRBJ2-4; D might be TRBD1 (5 bases). Germline V gene sequence: CDR1 SGHTA, CDR2 FQGNSA. The ends were cut back, 1 base at V and 4 bases at J, with 11 bases in the middle. The CDR3 runs to 15 residues. In DNA form, the CDR3 reads TGTGCCAGCAGCTTAGTAACAGGAACAAAAAACATTCAGTACTTC. It yields the protein CASSLVTGTKNIQYF.

The V call is TRBV15, the J call TRBJ1-2; no reliable D call. Trimming removed 5 bases from V and 1 base from J, with 11 bases in between. Germline assignment: CDR1 LNHNV and CDR2 YYDKDF (reference sequence). There are 14 residues in the CDR3. The CDR3 is CATSDPAVNYGYTF. The CDR3 DNA sequence: TGTGCCACCAGCGACCCGGCAGTTAACTATGGCTACACCTTC. The entire variable domain, with the rest obtained from reference TRBV15 and TRBJ1-2, is as follows: DAMVIQNPRYQVTQFGKPVTLSCSQTLNHNVMYWYQQKSSQAPKLLFHYYDKDFNNEADTPDNFQSRRPNTSFCFLDIRSPGLGDTAMYLCATSDPAVNYGYTFGSGTRLTVV.

This chain uses TRBV19 with TRBJ1-1, with D possibly matching TRBD1 (6 bases). CDR3 size: 16 residues. Germline V CDR1 and CDR2: LNHDA, SQIVND (reference sequence). The V end was cut by 3 bases, the J end by 6 bases, with 20 bases between. As DNA, the CDR3 is TGTGCCAGTAGTATGTTGGCGGGGGCCTCGTCCTCTGAAGCTTTCTTT. Residues: CASSMLAGASSSEAFF.

The genes are TRBV21-1 and TRBJ2-5; whether TRBD2, the table's D call, matches the DNA was not checked. TRBV21-1 is shown as a pseudogene. This CDR3 comprises 17 residues. The CDR3 DNA follows: TGTGCCAGCAGCAAATCGATCAAGCGGGGGGGCCTAGAGACCCAGTACTTC. Protein product: CASSKSIKRGGLETQYF.

The chain links TRBV28 to TRBJ2-1; 9 positions agree with TRBD2. The ends lost 5 bases at V and 4 bases at J; junction bases unmatched: 6. CDR1 is MDHEN, CDR2 SYDVKM, per germline. The CDR3 loop spans 15 amino acids. DNA for the CDR3: TGTGCCAGCAGTGCGCTAGCGGGATGGTACAATGAGCAGTTCTTC. It is translated as CASSALAGWYNEQFF.

The chain recombines TRBV2 with TRBJ1-5, with 8 bases fitting TRBD1. The CDR3 totals 19 residues. V gave up 6 bases and J gave up 3 bases; unmatched junction bases: 19. Germline values: CDR1 SNHLY, CDR2 FYNNEI. CDR3 sequence (DNA): TGTGCCAGCAGGGGAGACAGGGGAGGGAAAACGGGCCTCAATCAGCCCCAGCATTTT. Its protein is CASRGDRGGKTGLNQPQHF.

The gene calls are TRBV18 and TRBJ1-1; D is ambiguous. From germline, CDR1 is KGHSH and CDR2 LQKENI. V was trimmed by 5 bases and J by 1 base, leaving 20 bases between them. The CDR3 length is 17 residues. The CDR3 nucleotides read TGTGCCAGCTCAAACGGAGTAGGAGCCTACCGGAACACTGAAGCTTTCTTT. Protein sequence: CASSNGVGAYRNTEAFF.